These T cell receptor beta chains were read from a single sample in a study of blood T cell repertoires in COVID-19. Assay used: immunoSEQ multiplex PCR; TCRdb lists only in-frame clones, some missing. The sample has a few hundred thousand clones, 90% seen once; the top ten hold around 0.6%. Sequenced input: PBMCs or T cells enriched from blood (not recorded which). All receptors come from a man between 18 and 29 years old who had recovered from COVID-19. The CDR3 runs from the conserved cysteine through the conserved F or W. The D gene is left open where the match is weak. Some rows mark clone size as missing; the rest say once, few, many or name a class of expanded clone.

d_call,clone_size,v_call,j_call,cdr3_nt,cdr3_aa
TRBD1,once,TRBV19,TRBJ1-6,TGTGCCAGTAGTGTAGATGGACAGGGAAGGAATTCACCCCTCCACTTT,CASSVDGQGRNSPLHF
NA,few,TRBV3-1/TRBV3-2,TRBJ1-6,TGTGCCAGCAGTCCCCGGGACGGTCGGACTAAACTCCACTTT,CASSPRDGRTKLHF
TRBD1,NA,TRBV9,TRBJ2-1,TGTGCCAGCAGCCCAGGAGGGACAGGGAATCGACAAAACTACAATGAGCAGTTCTTC,CASSPGGTGNRQNYNEQFF
TRBD1,NA,TRBV9,TRBJ2-5,TGTGCCAGCAGCGTAAGTGGGACAGTGCAAGAGACCCAGTACTTC,CASSVSGTVQETQYF
TRBD1,NA,TRBV5-1,TRBJ1-1,TGCGCCAGCAGCAAAACGACAGGGACTGGGTACACTGAAGCTTTCTTT,CASSKTTGTGYTEAFF
NA,NA,TRBV6-4,TRBJ2-3,TGTGCCAGCAGTGACAGTCGGTGGGGCAGCACAGATACGCAGTATTTT,CASSDSRWGSTDTQYF
NA,NA,TRBV15,TRBJ1-4,TGTGCCACCAGCAGAGAGTTGGGGGGGGCAAAACTGTTTTTT,CATSRELGGAKLFF
NA,NA,TRBV5-1,TRBJ1-1,TGCGCCAGCAGCCGGATTCCCGACAGGACGAACACTGAAGCTTTCTTT,CASSRIPDRTNTEAFF
TRBD1,NA,TRBV27,TRBJ1-6,TGTGCCAGCACCGACAGGGACCCTGAATTTGAACCCCTCCACTTT,CASTDRDPEFEPLHF
TRBD2,NA,TRBV5-5,TRBJ2-2,TGTGCCAGCAGCTCCCTAGCGGGAGATTCAACCGGGGAGCTGTTTTTT,CASSSLAGDSTGELFF
TRBD1,NA,TRBV7-9,TRBJ2-1,TGTGCCAGCAGCTTAGAAGGGACAGGGCACAATGAGCAGTTCTTC,CASSLEGTGHNEQFF
TRBD2,NA,TRBV7-2,TRBJ2-1,TGTGCCAGCAGCCCCCCGACTAGCGTTAATGAGCAGTTCTTC,CASSPPTSVNEQFF
TRBD2,NA,TRBV5-1,TRBJ2-3,TGCGCCAGCAGCTCAATTCCCGGGACTAGCGGAGGGAGCACAGATACGCAGTATTTT,CASSSIPGTSGGSTDTQYF
NA,NA,TRBV7-9,TRBJ2-4,TGTGCCAGCAGTTTGCCGGGTGGCATTCAGTACTTC,CASSLPGGIQYF
NA,NA,TRBV5-1,TRBJ2-7,TGCGCCAGCAGCCACCCCAGCTACGAGCAGTACTTC,CASSHPSYEQYF
TRBD1,NA,TRBV28,TRBJ2-7,TGTGCTATCCAGGGGGCGGGTTACGAGCAGTACTTC,CAIQGAGYEQYF
TRBD1,NA,TRBV6-5,TRBJ1-5,TGTGCCAGCAGTTACTCTCAGCAGGGGGATCAGCCCCAGCATTTT,CASSYSQQGDQPQHF
NA,once,TRBV27,TRBJ1-1,TGTGCCGTCGAGTGGGGGGGGCGCAAGGGAACTGAAGCTTTCTTT,CAVEWGGRKGTEAFF
TRBD1,NA,TRBV12-3/TRBV12-4,TRBJ1-6,TGTGCCAGCAGTGGGGGACAGCAGTCACCCCTCCACTTT,CASSGGQQSPLHF
NA,NA,TRBV14,TRBJ2-4,TGTGCCAGCAGCTTCCAAGGTAGCGACATTCAGTACTTC,CASSFQGSDIQYF
NA,few,TRBV6-1,TRBJ1-2,TGTGCCAGCAGTGAAGATGCGAACAGGCCATCCTTC,CASSEDANRPSF
TRBD1,NA,TRBV9,TRBJ1-6,TGTGCCAGCAGCGTAGCGGACAGGGCAAATTCACCCCTCCACTTT,CASSVADRANSPLHF
NA,few,TRBV3-1/TRBV3-2,TRBJ2-7,TGTGCCAGCAGCCAAGATCCAGGGGTAGCCGAGCAGTACTTC,CASSQDPGVAEQYF
TRBD1,NA,TRBV7-3,TRBJ2-1,TGTGCCAGCAGCACCAGACATCATTCGGTGCAGGGGGCGGGGAATGAGCAGTTCTTC,CASSTRHHSVQGAGNEQFF
TRBD1,NA,TRBV6-5,TRBJ1-2,TGTGCCAGCGGGACAGGAACAGGCGCGGGCGGCTACACCTTC,CASGTGTGAGGYTF
TRBD1,NA,TRBV5-1,TRBJ2-1,TGCGCCAGCAGCACCCTGTTTCCGGGACAGGGTTTCGGTGGTGAGCAGTTCTTC,CASSTLFPGQGFGGEQFF
NA,NA,TRBV18,TRBJ1-5,TGTGCCAGCTCACCAGATGGCGGACAGCCCCAGCATTTT,CASSPDGGQPQHF
NA,once,TRBV2,TRBJ1-2,TGTGCCAGCAGCGCGACGGGGGTTGCCAATGGCTACACCTTC,CASSATGVANGYTF
NA,NA,TRBV4-1,TRBJ1-6,TGCGCCAGCAGCCGGACAGTCCCGCAGTATAATTCACCCCTCCACTTT,CASSRTVPQYNSPLHF
TRBD1,NA,TRBV27,TRBJ1-6,TGTGCCAGCAGCCGACAGGGCTATAATTCACCCCTCCACTTT,CASSRQGYNSPLHF
TRBD2,NA,TRBV19,TRBJ2-7,TGTGCCAGTAGTATTCAAGCGGGAGGTTCCGACGAGCAGTACTTC,CASSIQAGGSDEQYF
TRBD1,NA,TRBV20-1,TRBJ2-1,TGCAGTGCTAGTGGACAGGGCGATGAGCAGTTCTTC,CSASGQGDEQFF
NA,NA,TRBV7-6,TRBJ1-5,TGTGCCAGCAGCTTGTCCGACAGAAACAATCAGCCCCAGCATTTT,CASSLSDRNNQPQHF
NA,NA,TRBV4-1,TRBJ1-5,TGCGCCAGCAGCCAAGATCTAGGCTTAGGTATTAACAATCAGCCCCAGCATTTT,CASSQDLGLGINNQPQHF
NA,NA,TRBV27,TRBJ1-2,TGTGCCAGCAGACGTCAGGGAAACTATGGCTACACCTTC,CASRRQGNYGYTF
TRBD2,NA,TRBV19,TRBJ2-1,TGTGCCACGGGGGGGAGTACGACCTACAATGAGCAGTTCTTC,CATGGSTTYNEQFF
TRBD1,NA,TRBV3-1/TRBV3-2,TRBJ1-6,TGTGCCAGCAGCCCGGGACAGAATTCACCCCTCCACTTT,CASSPGQNSPLHF
NA,NA,TRBV24-1,TRBJ2-2,TGTGCCACCAGTGATGGCCCCGGGACAAAGACCGGGGAGCTGTTTTTT,CATSDGPGTKTGELFF
TRBD2,NA,TRBV29-1,TRBJ2-1,TGCAGCGCCGACGCCGGGACTAGCGGGAAGGACGCGTTAGGGAATGAGCAGTTCTTC,CSADAGTSGKDALGNEQFF
TRBD2,NA,TRBV13,TRBJ2-2,TGTGCCAGCAGCTTGGGAAAGCGGGGAAGGTACACCGGGGAGCTGTTTTTT,CASSLGKRGRYTGELFF
NA,many,TRBV5-1,TRBJ2-2,TGCGCCAGCAGCGAGCAGGGGCGCACCGGGGAGCTGTTTTTT,CASSEQGRTGELFF
NA,NA,TRBV28,TRBJ2-3,TGTGCCAGCAGTTTACCCCCAGGGGACTATAGGCCAGATACGCAGTATTTT,CASSLPPGDYRPDTQYF
TRBD2,NA,TRBV5-1,TRBJ2-2,TGCGCCAGCAGCCCCGGACTAGCGGGAGGGGTCACCGGGGAGCTGTTTTTT,CASSPGLAGGVTGELFF
NA,NA,TRBV15,TRBJ2-7,TGTGCCACCAGCAGTAAGGGGTTGGCGGCCTACGAGCAGTACTTC,CATSSKGLAAYEQYF